The clone carrying this T cell receptor beta chain was observed once. Its antigen is unknown. Sequenced by immunoSEQ multiplex PCR; TCRdb stores in-frame clones only, minus some. The sample gives about 86,000 clones, roughly nine tenths of which show up once; about 5.7% is in the top ten. From germline, CDR1 is MNHNS and CDR2 SASEGT. The V gene end was trimmed by 0 bases and the J gene end by 11 bases; junction bases not matched to a gene: 8. The CDR3 length is 14 residues. Second-dose intervals of approximately 4 or approximately 12 weeks were pooled. This entry comes from a study of T cell responses to AZD1222 COVID-19 vaccine. Study-wide results and limits: Spike-specific TCR breadth and depth were elevated following two AZD1222 doses. Sampling that yielded the repertoires occurred only after the peak T cell response. Donors were mostly white British, more females; clonal diversity possibly underestimated.

This chain connects TRBV6-1 to TRBJ1-1, with 8 bases matching TRBD1. The origin of this receptor is an adult who received the AZD1222 COVID-19 vaccine. The specimen comprised peripheral blood, sampled 28 days after the second AZD1222 dose. The CDR3 DNA is TGTGCCAGCAGTGAAGCGGGACAGGTTGTACGTGCTTTCTTT. The encoded protein is CASSEAGQVVRAFF.